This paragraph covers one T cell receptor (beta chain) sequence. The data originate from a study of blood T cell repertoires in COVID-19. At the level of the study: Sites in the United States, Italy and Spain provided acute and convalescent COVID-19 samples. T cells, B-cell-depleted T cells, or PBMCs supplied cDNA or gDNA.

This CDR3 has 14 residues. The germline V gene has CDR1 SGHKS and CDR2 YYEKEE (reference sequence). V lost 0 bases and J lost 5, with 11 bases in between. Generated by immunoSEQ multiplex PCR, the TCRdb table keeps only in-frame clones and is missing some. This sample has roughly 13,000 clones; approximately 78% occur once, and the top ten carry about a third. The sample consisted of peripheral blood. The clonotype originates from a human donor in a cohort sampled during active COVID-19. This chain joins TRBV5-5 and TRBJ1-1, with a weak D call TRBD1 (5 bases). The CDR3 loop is CASSLVQGGTEAFF. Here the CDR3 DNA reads TGTGCCAGCAGCTTGGTGCAGGGAGGGACTGAAGCTTTCTTT.